This TCR beta chain stems from a study of CD8+CD57+ T cells in acquired aplastic anemia. TCR beta VDJ combinations and CDR3 sequences were profiled from genomic DNA. TCRdb called the reads again in MiXCR, with one record for every CDR3 protein. Of around 150,000 distinct CDR3 sequences in the sample, around 50% were seen once. Individuals selected for sequencing had exhibited CD8+CD57+ cell expansion on flow cytometry. Germline V gives CDR1 PRHDT, CDR2 FYEKMQ (reference sequence). The V and J ends lost 4 bases and 13 bases, in that order; junction bases with no gene match: 11. This CDR3 has 14 residues.

The specimen sequenced was sorted CD4+, CD8+, or CD8+CD57+ T cells (not recorded which) from PBMCs. The TCR sequence derives from a human donor with aplastic anemia. The chain is built from TRBV13 and TRBJ2-1; 9 bases fit TRBD1. The DNA for the CDR3 is TGTGCCAGCAGCTCAGATTACAGGGGGCGGATTCAGTTCTTC. It codes for CASSSDYRGRIQFF.